One sample yielded the 15 T cell receptor beta chains listed below, sequenced in a study of cytomegalovirus exposure and HLA in healthy donors (dated by TCRdb to about 2017). Libraries were built with the immunoSEQ multiplex PCR assay. For the multiplex PCR, a mixture combining 60 forward primers for TCR Vbeta segments and 13 reverse primers for TCR Jbeta segments was used. In its TCRdb copy, this immuneACCESS table keeps in-frame sequences only and misses some clones. Where compared with another copy, unresolved V genes explain less than half of these, and the others have no known cause. This sample has around 190,000 clones in its table, and approximately 78% of those were observed once. The ten largest make up 13% to 15% of the sample. Material for sequencing was PBMCs. The receptor source for this set is a woman aged 25 to 39 in good health and CMV-seropositive.

The chain employs TRBV18 and TRBJ1-1; D might be TRBD1 (6 bases). The CDR3 length is 16 residues. V lost 3 bases to trimming and J lost 9 bases, with 23 bases between them. CDR1 and CDR2 from the germline V gene are KGHSH and LQKENI. The CDR3 bases are TGTGCCAGCTCACCCCCGGCCGCGAAGGGGACACGGCAAGCTTTCTTT. It translates to CASSPPAAKGTRQAFF.

The chain links TRBV5-4 to TRBJ2-7; maybe TRBD2 (6 bases). Looked up from germline, CDR1 is SGHNT and CDR2 is YYREEE (reference sequence). V lost 1 base and J lost 6, with 17 bases in between. This CDR3 contains 15 residues. DNA for the CDR3: TGTGCCAGCAGCTTGCGCCCTGGAGGGCCGACCGAGCAGTACTTC. Protein sequence: CASSLRPGGPTEQYF.

The J gene is TRBJ1-2, the V gene TRBV30; D perhaps matches TRBD1 (5 bases). This CDR3 is built from 14 residues. V lost 0 bases, J lost 4 bases, and 12 bases lay in between. Germline CDR1 reads GTSNPN; CDR2 reads SVGIG (reference sequence). The CDR3 coding sequence is TGTGCCTGGAGTGTTGGGGGGGGACCCTATGGCTACACCTTC. It is translated as CAWSVGGGPYGYTF.

The chain combines TRBV4-2 with TRBJ1-1; tentative D call: TRBD1 (6 bases). The germline V gene encodes CDR1 LGHNA and CDR2 YNFKEQ. The V end was cut by 3 bases, the J end by 5 bases, with 19 bases between. The CDR3 is 16 residues long. This CDR3 is CASSHDKHREWTEAFF. DNA of the CDR3: TGTGCCAGCAGCCACGATAAGCACAGGGAATGGACTGAAGCTTTCTTT.

V usage is TRBV6-4 and J usage is TRBJ2-2; 7 nucleotides line up with TRBD1. Germline lookup yields CDR1 MRHNA and CDR2 SNTAGT. CDR3 size: 15 residues. The junction had 10 bases not matched to a gene; V was cut back by 5 bases and J by 7 bases. CDR3 region: CASSRDRVGGGELFF. CDR3 coding DNA: TGTGCCAGCAGTCGCGACAGGGTCGGTGGCGGGGAGCTGTTTTTT.

This chain uses TRBV9 with TRBJ1-1; tentative D call: TRBD1 (6 bases). The germline V and J ends were trimmed by 5 bases and 0 bases, with 14 bases remaining between them. This CDR3 comprises 15 residues. Germline assignment: CDR1 SGDLS and CDR2 YYNGEE. CDR3 bases: TGTGCCAGCAGGGCAGGCAGGGGCGTGAACACTGAAGCTTTCTTT. Translating it yields CASRAGRGVNTEAFF.

This clone was observed a few times. J is TRBJ2-3 and V is TRBV14; a weak D match, TRBD1 (5 bases). Per germline, CDR1 SGHDN and CDR2 FVKESK. This CDR3 contains 13 residues. Trimming took 6 bases from V and 3 from J, leaving 10 bases between them. The DNA for the CDR3 is TGTGCCAGCAGACATCGACAGACAGATACGCAGTATTTT. This encodes CASRHRQTDTQYF. The variable domain in full, with the rest retrieved from reference TRBV14 and TRBJ2-3, is EAGVTQFPSHSVIEKGQTVTLRCDPISGHDNLYWYRRVMGKEIKFLLHFVKESKQDESGMPNNRFLAERTGGTYSTLKVQPAELEDSGVYFCASRHRQTDTQYFGPGTRLTVL.

V is TRBV30 and J is TRBJ2-5, with D tentatively TRBD2 (5 bases). The V gene's germline CDR1 is GTSNPN and CDR2 SVGIG (reference sequence). The germline V and J ends were trimmed by 1 base and 5 bases, with 14 bases remaining between them. This CDR3 has 14 amino acids. The CDR3 DNA is TGTGCCTGGAGTGGGGCGGGTGGACGGGAGACCCAGTACTTC. It codes for CAWSGAGGRETQYF.

The rearrangement joins TRBV4-3 to TRBJ1-2; D ambiguous. This CDR3 is built from 15 residues. Trimming took off 0 bases at V and 4 bases at J, with 12 bases between the two ends. Germline V gene data show CDR1 as LGHNA and CDR2 as YSLEER. CDR3: CASSQEGSEGYGYTF. The CDR3 nucleotides are TGCGCCAGCAGCCAAGAAGGCAGCGAGGGCTATGGCTACACCTTC.

The V call is TRBV5-6, the J call TRBJ1-4; D is unresolved. The germline V and J ends were trimmed by 0 bases and 3 bases, with 6 bases remaining between them. CDR1 is SGHDT, CDR2 YYEEEE, per germline. This CDR3 is built from 14 residues. The CDR3 loop reads CASSLGGSNEKLFF. CDR3 coding DNA: TGTGCCAGCAGCTTGGGAGGGTCTAATGAAAAACTGTTTTTT.

The chain employs TRBV5-6 and TRBJ2-3; 8 nucleotides match TRBD2. Germline values: CDR1 SGHDT, CDR2 YYEEEE. The CDR3 totals 18 residues. After removal of 0 bases from V and 0 bases from J, the junction contained 9 bases not matched to a gene. Here the CDR3 reads CASSLANLAGFSTDTQYF. The CDR3, as DNA: TGTGCCAGCAGCTTGGCCAATCTAGCGGGCTTTAGCACAGATACGCAGTATTTT.

The chain links TRBV5-4 to TRBJ1-4, with TRBD1 matching 8 bases. V was pared by 4 bases and J by 6 bases, with 8 bases of the junction left unmatched. This CDR3 is 15 amino acids long. Germline CDR1 and CDR2: SGHNT and YYREEE (reference sequence). The CDR3 DNA is TGTGCCAGCAGCGTAGACAGGGGCGGGGATGAAAAACTGTTTTTT. It translates to CASSVDRGGDEKLFF.

The chain recombines TRBV7-9 with TRBJ2-3, with 7 nucleotides matching TRBD1. Looked up from germline, CDR1 is SEHNR and CDR2 is FQNEAQ (reference sequence). The ends lost 6 bases at V and 3 bases at J; junction bases unmatched: 12. This CDR3 comprises 16 residues. The CDR3: CASSYLQGFGTDTQYF. The CDR3 DNA sequence: TGTGCCAGCAGTTATTTACAGGGGTTTGGGACAGATACGCAGTATTTT.

This clone came up once. This chain connects TRBV5-1 to TRBJ2-5; perhaps TRBD2 as D (6 bases). The CDR3 extends over 16 amino acids. Trimming removed 7 bases from V and 4 bases from J, with 23 bases in between. Germline CDR1 reads SGHRS; CDR2 reads YFSETQ. Here the CDR3 reads CASAPLPGLDLETQYF. The DNA of the CDR3 is TGCGCCAGCGCACCTTTGCCGGGACTGGATTTAGAGACCCAGTACTTC. The full variable domain, with the rest looked up from reference TRBV5-1 and TRBJ2-5, is KAGVTQTPRYLIKTRGQQVTLSCSPISGHRSVSWYQQTPGQGLQFLFEYFSETQRNKGNFPGRFSGRQFSNSRSEMNVSTLELGDSALYLCASAPLPGLDLETQYFGPGTRLLVL.

V gene TRBV5-6 combines with J gene TRBJ1-5; D possibly corresponds to TRBD1 (6 bases). V lost 2 bases and J 3 bases, leaving 9 bases between the germline ends. Germline CDR1 SGHDT, CDR2 YYEEEE. This CDR3 is 14 amino acids long. CDR3: CASSLGGANQPQHF. As DNA, the CDR3 is TGTGCCAGCAGCTTAGGGGGGGCCAATCAGCCCCAGCATTTT.